This T cell receptor beta chain was observed in a study of T cell changes during pregnancy in multiple sclerosis. Data came from immunoSEQ multiplex PCR; TCRdb stores just in-frame clones and leaves some out. The repertoire has 100,000 or so clones, around 93% of them found once; the top ten carry around 2.3%. Germline V gene lookup returns CDR1 DFQATT and CDR2 SNEGSKA (reference sequence). J gave up 10 bases and V 6 bases, and 5 bases lay outside the gene matches. This CDR3 has 11 residues. V gene TRBV20-1 combines with J gene TRBJ2-1, with 8 bases matching TRBD1. The sequenced sample was peripheral blood, obtained in the third trimester of pregnancy. The source is a female donor with multiple sclerosis, enrolled in a pregnancy study. CDR3 sequence: CSAQGDGEQFF. DNA for the CDR3: TGCAGTGCACAGGGGGATGGGGAGCAGTTCTTC.